This record covers a single T cell receptor (beta chain). This entry comes from a study of blood T cell repertoires in COVID-19. V lost 0 bases and J 7 bases, leaving 13 bases between the germline ends. CDR3 length: 15 residues. Germline V gene lookup returns CDR1 LGHDT and CDR2 YNNKEL (reference sequence). Sequencing used immunoSEQ multiplex PCR; TCRdb keeps in-frame clones, though not all of them. The sample has about 130,000 clones, around 79% seen once; the top ten hold about 5%. The genes are TRBV3-1 (or the pseudogene TRBV3-2) and TRBJ1-5; D is unresolved. The source is a woman in her 70s with COVID-19, enrolled during active disease. The sequenced material came from peripheral blood. The CDR3 loop reads CASSQDLTQSQPQHF. The CDR3 nucleotides read TGTGCCAGCAGCCAAGATTTGACTCAATCCCAGCCCCAGCATTTT.